This T cell receptor beta chain was documented in a study of T-cell reconstitution after alpha-beta-depleted transplantation in children. As it was prepared, the TCRbeta library received unique molecular identifiers. TCRdb called the PCR reads again in MiXCR, with one record for every CDR3 protein. The top ten clones hold around 2% of a sample with fewer than 700,000 distinct CDR3 sequences, approximately 12% of them seen once. Study-wide findings and caveats: Among T cells one year after transplant, newly produced cells accounted for most counts and diversity. Recipient T cells and thymic progenitors that survived gave rise to the high TCRbeta diversity observed at day 60 in some patients. The study reportedly traced alpha-beta T cells about two months after transplant to several hundred expanded graft clones.

Comment on this clonotype: Its matching antigen is unknown.

This specimen consisted of PBMCs, mostly from graft donor cells, obtained 360 days after TCRalphabeta/CD19-depleted stem cell transplant. This clonotype was obtained from a male patient between 5 and 17 years old who had a stem cell transplant for acute myeloid leukemia, so the T cells may come from the graft donor.

The CDR3 DNA reads as TGTGCCAGCAGGGCTAGCGGGAGGTCCGCGAACACCGGGGAGCTGTTTTTT. Its protein product is CASRASGRSANTGELFF. This chain connects TRBV7-8 to TRBJ2-2, with 11 positions matching TRBD2. With 6 bases clipped from V and 0 bases from J, the junction kept 6 bases outside the gene matches. This CDR3 contains 17 residues. In germline, CDR1 is SGHVS, CDR2 FQNEAQ.